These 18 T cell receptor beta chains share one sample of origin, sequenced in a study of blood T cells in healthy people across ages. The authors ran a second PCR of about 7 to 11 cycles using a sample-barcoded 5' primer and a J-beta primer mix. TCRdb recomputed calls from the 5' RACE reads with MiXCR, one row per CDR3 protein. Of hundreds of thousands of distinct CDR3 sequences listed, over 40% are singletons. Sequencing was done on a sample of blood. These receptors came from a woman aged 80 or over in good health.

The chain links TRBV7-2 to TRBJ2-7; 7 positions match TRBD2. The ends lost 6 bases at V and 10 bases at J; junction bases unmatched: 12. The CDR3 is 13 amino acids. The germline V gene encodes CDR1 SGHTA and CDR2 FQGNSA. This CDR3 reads CASRQNTGGYQYF. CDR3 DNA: TGTGCCAGCAGACAAAATACGGGGGGATATCAGTACTTC.

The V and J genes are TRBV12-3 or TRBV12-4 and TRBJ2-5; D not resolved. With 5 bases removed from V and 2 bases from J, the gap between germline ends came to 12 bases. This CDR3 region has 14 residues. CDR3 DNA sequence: TGTGCCAGCAGTCCCAGAGTCAGACAAGAGACCCAGTACTTC. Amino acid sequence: CASSPRVRQETQYF.

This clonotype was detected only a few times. The CDR3 spells CSARDYRSGRADEQFF. CDR3 DNA sequence: TGCAGTGCTAGAGATTATAGGAGCGGGAGGGCCGATGAGCAGTTCTTC. V gene TRBV20-1 combines with J gene TRBJ2-1; 10 bases agree with TRBD2. The CDR3 extends over 16 amino acids. Per the germline V gene, CDR1 is DFQATT and CDR2 is SNEGSKA (reference sequence). The J segment lost 8 bases and the V segment lost 0 bases, leaving 10 bases of the junction unmatched.

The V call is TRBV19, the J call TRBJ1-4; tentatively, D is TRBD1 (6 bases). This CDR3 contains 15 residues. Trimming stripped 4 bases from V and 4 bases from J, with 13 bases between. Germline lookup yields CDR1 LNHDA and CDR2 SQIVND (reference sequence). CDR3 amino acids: CASSTDRKVNEKLFF. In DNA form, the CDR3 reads TGTGCCAGTAGTACCGACAGGAAGGTTAATGAAAAACTGTTTTTT.

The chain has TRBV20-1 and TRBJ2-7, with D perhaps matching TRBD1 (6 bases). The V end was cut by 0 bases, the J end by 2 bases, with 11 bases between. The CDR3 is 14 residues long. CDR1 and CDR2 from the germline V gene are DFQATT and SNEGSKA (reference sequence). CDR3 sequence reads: CSARDWQGTYEQYF. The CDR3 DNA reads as TGCAGTGCTAGAGATTGGCAGGGGACCTACGAGCAGTACTTC.

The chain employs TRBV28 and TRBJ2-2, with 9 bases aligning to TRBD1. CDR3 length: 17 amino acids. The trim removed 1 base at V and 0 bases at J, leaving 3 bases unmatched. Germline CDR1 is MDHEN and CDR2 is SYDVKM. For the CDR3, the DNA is TGTGCCAGCAGTTTATTAAGGACAGGGGCGAACACCGGGGAGCTGTTTTTT. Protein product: CASSLLRTGANTGELFF.

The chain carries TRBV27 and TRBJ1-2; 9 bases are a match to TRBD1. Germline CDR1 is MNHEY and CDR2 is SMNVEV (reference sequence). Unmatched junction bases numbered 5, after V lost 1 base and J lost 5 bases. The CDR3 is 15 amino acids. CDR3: CASSLYGTGSYGYTF. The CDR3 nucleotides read TGTGCCAGCAGTTTATATGGGACAGGGTCTTATGGCTACACCTTC.

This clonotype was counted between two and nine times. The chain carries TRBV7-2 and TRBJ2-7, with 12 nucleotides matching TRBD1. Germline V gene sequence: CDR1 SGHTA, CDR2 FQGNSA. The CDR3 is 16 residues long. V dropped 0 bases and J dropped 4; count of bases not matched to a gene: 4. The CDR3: CASSLAGTGGMYEQYF. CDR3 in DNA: TGTGCCAGCAGCTTAGCCGGGACAGGGGGCATGTACGAGCAGTACTTC.

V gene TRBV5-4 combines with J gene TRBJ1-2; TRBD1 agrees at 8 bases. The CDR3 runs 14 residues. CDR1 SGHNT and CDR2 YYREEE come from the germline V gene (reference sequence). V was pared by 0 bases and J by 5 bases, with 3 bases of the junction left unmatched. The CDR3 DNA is TGTGCCAGCAGCTTGGAACAGGGGGTTTATGGCTACACCTTC. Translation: CASSLEQGVYGYTF.

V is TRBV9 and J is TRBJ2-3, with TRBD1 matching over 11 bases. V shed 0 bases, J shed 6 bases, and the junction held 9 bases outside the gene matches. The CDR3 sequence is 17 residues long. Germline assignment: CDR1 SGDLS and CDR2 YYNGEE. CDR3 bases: TGTGCCAGCAGCGTAGCGGCCGGGACAGGGGGTGCGGATACGCAGTATTTT. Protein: CASSVAAGTGGADTQYF. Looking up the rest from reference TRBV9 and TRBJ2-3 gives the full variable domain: DSGVTQTPKHLITATGQRVTLRCSPRSGDLSVYWYQQSLDQGLQFLIQYYNGEERAKGNILERFSAQQFPDLHSELNLSSLELGDSALYFCASSVAAGTGGADTQYFGPGTRLTVL.

The CDR3: CASSSQVAKNIQYF. CDR3 coding DNA: TGCGCCAGCAGCTCTCAGGTAGCCAAAAACATTCAGTACTTC. The chain carries TRBV5-1 and TRBJ2-4, with D uncertain. The CDR3 has 14 residues. V was cut by 3 bases and J by 0 bases, with 7 bases left in between. Germline CDR1 SGHRS, CDR2 YFSETQ.

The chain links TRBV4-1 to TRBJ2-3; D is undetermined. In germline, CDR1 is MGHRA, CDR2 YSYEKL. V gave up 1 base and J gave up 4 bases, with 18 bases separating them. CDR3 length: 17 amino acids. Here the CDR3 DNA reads TGCGCCAGCAGCCAAGGCACGCTAGTCGCTCGAGCAGATACGCAGTATTTT. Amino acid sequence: CASSQGTLVARADTQYF.

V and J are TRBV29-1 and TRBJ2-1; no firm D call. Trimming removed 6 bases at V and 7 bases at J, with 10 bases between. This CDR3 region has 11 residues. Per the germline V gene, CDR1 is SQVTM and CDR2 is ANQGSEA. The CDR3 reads CSVHFMNEQFF. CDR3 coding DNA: TGCAGCGTCCACTTCATGAATGAGCAGTTCTTC.

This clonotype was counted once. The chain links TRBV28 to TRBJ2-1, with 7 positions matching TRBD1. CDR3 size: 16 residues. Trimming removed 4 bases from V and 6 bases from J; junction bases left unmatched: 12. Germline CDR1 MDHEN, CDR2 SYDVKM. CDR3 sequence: CASSSQDRALGNEQFF. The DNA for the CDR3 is TGTGCCAGCAGTTCCCAAGACAGGGCGTTGGGCAATGAGCAGTTCTTC.

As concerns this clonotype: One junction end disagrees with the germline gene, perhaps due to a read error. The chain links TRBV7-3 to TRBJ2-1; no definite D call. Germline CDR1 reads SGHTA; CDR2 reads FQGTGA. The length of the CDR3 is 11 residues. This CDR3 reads CARSLLGEQFF. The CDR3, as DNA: TGTGCCCGCAGCTTACTGGGGGAGCAGTTCTTC.

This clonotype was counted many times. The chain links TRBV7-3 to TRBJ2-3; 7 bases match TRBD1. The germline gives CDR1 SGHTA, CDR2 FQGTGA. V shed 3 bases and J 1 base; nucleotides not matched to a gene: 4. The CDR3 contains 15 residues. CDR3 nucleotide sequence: TGTGCCAGCAGCTTGACCGGGACAGGCACAGATACGCAGTATTTT. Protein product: CASSLTGTGTDTQYF.

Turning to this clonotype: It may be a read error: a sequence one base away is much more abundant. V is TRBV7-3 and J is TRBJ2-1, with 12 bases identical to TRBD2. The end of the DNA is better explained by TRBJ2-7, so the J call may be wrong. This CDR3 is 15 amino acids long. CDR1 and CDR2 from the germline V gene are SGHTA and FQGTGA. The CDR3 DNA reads TGTGCCAGCGACACGACTAGCGGGGGCTACAATGAGCAGTACTTC. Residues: CASDTTSGGYNEQYF.

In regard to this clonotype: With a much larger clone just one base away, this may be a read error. CDR3 residues: CSVAPYQETQYF. The DNA of the CDR3 is TGCAGCGTTGCCCCGTACCAAGAGACCCAGTACTTC. The chain has TRBV29-1 and TRBJ2-5, with D hard to call. CDR3 length: 12 residues. Germline V CDR1 and CDR2: SQVTM, ANQGSEA. Trimming removed 4 bases at V and 0 bases at J, with 6 bases between.